One sample yielded the 9 T cell receptor beta chains listed below, sequenced in a study of cytomegalovirus exposure and HLA in healthy donors. PCR amplification relied on 60 Vbeta primers (plus 13 Jbeta primers). Libraries were prepared by immunoSEQ multiplex PCR; TCRdb keeps only in-frame clonotypes and omits some of them. The repertoire holds about 120,000 clones, with approximately 82% as singletons. The sample taken for sequencing was PBMCs. The receptors stem from a female donor in good health and CMV-seronegative.

Turning to this clone: This CDR3 is also generated by other DNA sequences in the sample. The rearrangement joins TRBV28 to TRBJ1-5; no firm D call. CDR1 is MDHEN, CDR2 SYDVKM, per germline. This CDR3 is built from 12 residues. V lost 1 base, J lost 6 bases, and 4 bases lay in between. In DNA form, the CDR3 reads TGTGCCAGCAGTTTATCGGGTCAGCCCCAGCATTTT. This translates into CASSLSGQPQHF.

V gene TRBV4-2 combines with J gene TRBJ2-3, with 12 bases matching TRBD1. V lost 1 base, J lost 8 bases, and 10 bases stayed unmatched. This CDR3 region has 17 residues. Germline assignment: CDR1 LGHNA and CDR2 YNFKEQ. DNA for the CDR3: TGTGCCAGCAGCCAAGGCCTAGGGACAGGGGGCCAGGGTACGCAGTATTTT. Protein sequence: CASSQGLGTGGQGTQYF.

The rearrangement links TRBV28 to TRBJ1-1; the D gene is possibly TRBD1 (6 bases). This CDR3 contains 13 residues. The V gene lost 5 bases and the J gene lost 5 bases, with 12 bases spanning the gap. Per the germline V gene, CDR1 is MDHEN and CDR2 is SYDVKM. CDR3 DNA sequence: TGTGCCAGCAGTCCGTACAGGGTGACTGAAGCTTTCTTT. This encodes CASSPYRVTEAFF.

This clone has a handful of counts. This chain connects TRBV7-9 to TRBJ2-3; maybe TRBD1 (6 bases). This CDR3 spans 17 amino acids. Per the germline V gene, CDR1 is SEHNR and CDR2 is FQNEAQ (reference sequence). The ends were cut back, 0 bases at V and 8 bases at J, with 21 bases in the middle. The CDR3: CASSLAKAGYPRGTQYF. The CDR3 DNA is TGTGCCAGCAGCTTAGCGAAGGCGGGCTATCCCAGGGGTACGCAGTATTTT. The full variable domain, its missing parts supplied by reference TRBV7-9 and TRBJ2-3, is DTGVSQNPRHKITKRGQNVTFRCDPISEHNRLYWYRQTLGQGPEFLTYFQNEAQLEKSRLLSDRFSAERPKGSFSTLEIQRTEQGDSAMYLCASSLAKAGYPRGTQYFGPGTRLTVL.

J is TRBJ1-5 and V is TRBV5-1, with 8 bases that match TRBD1. CDR1 and CDR2 (germline): SGHRS, YFSETQ. The CDR3 length is 14 residues. With 2 bases clipped from V and 5 bases from J, the junction kept 3 bases outside the gene matches. Written as DNA, the CDR3 is TGCGCCAGCAGCTTTGGACAGGGAGATCAGCCCCAGCATTTT. Translation gives CASSFGQGDQPQHF.

V and J are TRBV18 and TRBJ2-7, with 8 nucleotides matching TRBD1. Germline V lookup: CDR1 KGHSH, CDR2 LQKENI. The CDR3 consists of 16 residues. Losses at the gene ends were 0 bases for V and 6 bases for J; bases not matched to a gene: 10. In DNA, the CDR3 is TGTGCCAGCTCACCACCGTGGCAGGGGGCGACCCCCGAGCAGTACTTC. Its protein is CASSPPWQGATPEQYF. Variable domain in full (rest from reference TRBV18 and TRBJ2-7): NAGVMQNPRHLVRRRGQEARLRCSPMKGHSHVYWYRQLPEEGLKFMVYLQKENIIDESGMPKERFSAEFPKEGPSILRIQQVVRGDSAAYFCASSPPWQGATPEQYFGPGTRLTVT.

The chain links TRBV5-1 to TRBJ2-1; TRBD2 agrees at 10 bases. Germline V lookup: CDR1 SGHRS, CDR2 YFSETQ. This CDR3 is built from 16 residues. J lost 12 bases, V lost 3 bases, and 15 bases had no gene match. The CDR3 sequence is CASSWASGRQRIGQFF. CDR3 nucleotides: TGCGCCAGCAGCTGGGCTAGCGGGAGACAACGAATAGGGCAGTTCTTC.

This clone was found a few times. The chain links TRBV18 to TRBJ2-3, with unresolved D. Germline CDR1 and CDR2: KGHSH and LQKENI. The CDR3 is 15 amino acids. The V and J ends lost 2 bases and 1 base respectively, with 10 bases between them. The CDR3 DNA is TGTGCCAGCTCACCATGGCGCCAGGGCACAGATACGCAGTATTTT. This translates into CASSPWRQGTDTQYF. Full variable domain (outside the CDR3, taken from reference TRBV18 and TRBJ2-3): NAGVMQNPRHLVRRRGQEARLRCSPMKGHSHVYWYRQLPEEGLKFMVYLQKENIIDESGMPKERFSAEFPKEGPSILRIQQVVRGDSAAYFCASSPWRQGTDTQYFGPGTRLTVL.

V gene TRBV5-1 combines with J gene TRBJ2-2; possibly TRBD2 for D (6 bases). V was trimmed by 3 bases and J by 5 bases, leaving 14 bases between them. In germline, CDR1 is SGHRS, CDR2 YFSETQ. This CDR3 is built from 15 residues. The CDR3 loop reads CASSSGLHGTGELFF. The CDR3 DNA reads as TGCGCCAGCAGCTCGGGACTCCATGGTACCGGGGAGCTGTTTTTT.